The 26 T cell receptor beta chains reported below all come from one sample, sequenced in a study of blood T cell repertoires in COVID-19. Assay used: immunoSEQ multiplex PCR; TCRdb lists only in-frame clones, some missing. The sample gives under 250,000 clones, approximately 82% of which show up once; around 3.4% is in the top ten. The sample consisted of peripheral blood. All receptors derive from a woman aged 18-35 years with acute or convalescent COVID-19.

CDR3 nucleotides: TGTGCCAGCAGCGACCTCAGGACTAGCGCAGATACGCAGTATTTT. Translating it yields CASSDLRTSADTQYF. The rearrangement joins TRBV9 to TRBJ2-3; 9 positions match TRBD2. The CDR3 length is 15 residues. Germline trimming cut 3 bases from V and 4 bases from J; bases unmatched to any gene: 6. The V gene's germline CDR1 is SGDLS and CDR2 YYNGEE.

The chain combines TRBV5-1 with TRBJ2-5, with D perhaps TRBD1 (6 bases). The CDR3 totals 16 residues. Germline V gene lookup returns CDR1 SGHRS and CDR2 YFSETQ. Trimming removed 0 bases from V and 2 bases from J, with 14 bases in between. CDR3 loop: CASSLVGGRGQETQYF. The CDR3 DNA sequence: TGCGCCAGCAGCTTGGTAGGCGGAAGGGGGCAAGAGACCCAGTACTTC. Using reference TRBV5-1 and TRBJ2-5 for the parts outside the CDR3, the full variable domain is KAGVTQTPRYLIKTRGQQVTLSCSPISGHRSVSWYQQTPGQGLQFLFEYFSETQRNKGNFPGRFSGRQFSNSRSEMNVSTLELGDSALYLCASSLVGGRGQETQYFGPGTRLLVL.

The chain uses TRBV7-3 and TRBJ2-5; perhaps TRBD2 as D (6 bases). V gave up 2 bases and J gave up 3 bases, with 7 bases separating them. CDR3 length: 13 residues. Germline V gene lookup returns CDR1 SGHTA and CDR2 FQGTGA. The chain's CDR3 is CASSLLAEETQYF. The CDR3 DNA reads TGTGCCAGCAGCTTATTAGCGGAAGAGACCCAGTACTTC.

The chain couples TRBV2 to TRBJ1-5; 8 bases align to TRBD1. This CDR3 comprises 14 residues. Germline V CDR1 and CDR2: SNHLY, FYNNEI. J was trimmed by 9 bases and V by 2 bases; bases with no gene match: 6. CDR3: CASSEQGQGAPQHF. The DNA for the CDR3 is TGTGCCAGCAGTGAACAAGGACAGGGAGCGCCCCAGCATTTT.

The rearrangement links TRBV12-5 to TRBJ2-2; 7 bases agree with TRBD2. CDR1 and CDR2 (germline): LGHNT, FRNRAP. The junction had 7 bases not matched to a gene; V was cut back by 4 bases and J by 2 bases. CDR3 size: 16 residues. DNA for the CDR3: TGTGCTAGTGGTTCGAATCCGGGACTAAACACCGGGGAGCTGTTTTTT. Amino acids: CASGSNPGLNTGELFF.

The V and J genes are TRBV6-5 and TRBJ1-1; D gene unclear. Trimming stripped 5 bases from V and 6 bases from J, with 13 bases between. This CDR3 is built from 13 residues. Germline-derived CDR1 and CDR2 are MNHEY and SVGAGI. This chain's CDR3 is CASSPPVGAEAFF. CDR3 nucleotides: TGTGCCAGCAGTCCACCGGTGGGCGCTGAAGCTTTCTTT.

The rearrangement joins TRBV4-1 to TRBJ1-2; D ambiguous. V dropped 0 bases and J dropped 5 bases, with 10 bases sitting between them. The CDR3 runs to 14 residues. Per the germline V gene, CDR1 is MGHRA and CDR2 is YSYEKL. The chain's CDR3 is CASSQEGSEYGYTF. CDR3 bases: TGCGCCAGCAGCCAAGAGGGCAGTGAATATGGCTACACCTTC.

There are a few counts of this clone. This chain uses TRBV15 with TRBJ1-5; D perhaps matches TRBD1 (5 bases). The germline V gene encodes CDR1 LNHNV and CDR2 YYDKDF (reference sequence). V shed 3 bases and J shed 6 bases, with 18 bases lying between them. The CDR3 has 16 residues. The CDR3 region is CATSRTDTIPSQPQHF. In DNA form, the CDR3 reads TGTGCCACCAGCAGGACAGATACCATTCCTAGTCAGCCCCAGCATTTT.

The V call is TRBV7-9, the J call TRBJ1-4; D is ambiguous. Trimming shortened V by 3 bases and J by 2 bases, and 10 bases separated the two germline ends. The CDR3 is made up of 15 amino acids. Germline V gene lookup returns CDR1 SEHNR and CDR2 FQNEAQ (reference sequence). The CDR3 DNA reads as TGTGCCAGCAGCTTTGAGGCCCGCACTAATGAAAAACTGTTTTTT. Its protein is CASSFEARTNEKLFF. The complete variable domain, with remaining parts taken from reference TRBV7-9 and TRBJ1-4, reads DTGVSQNPRHKITKRGQNVTFRCDPISEHNRLYWYRQTLGQGPEFLTYFQNEAQLEKSRLLSDRFSAERPKGSFSTLEIQRTEQGDSAMYLCASSFEARTNEKLFFGSGTQLSVL.

The chain combines TRBV27 with TRBJ2-1; 11 nucleotides line up with TRBD1. V shed 7 bases and J 10 bases; nucleotides not matched to a gene: 9. Germline CDR1 is MNHEY and CDR2 is SMNVEV (reference sequence). There are 14 residues in the CDR3. The CDR3 nucleotides are TGTGCCAGCACCCTCGGACAGGGGGCGTGGGAGCAGTTCTTC. Amino acids: CASTLGQGAWEQFF.

The chain carries TRBV5-4 and TRBJ1-1, with D unclear. V lost 0 bases to trimming and J lost 0 bases, with 12 bases between them. The germline V gene has CDR1 SGHNT and CDR2 YYREEE (reference sequence). This CDR3 is built from 16 residues. The CDR3 spells CASSLARPGMNTEAFF. CDR3 DNA: TGTGCCAGCAGCTTGGCAAGACCGGGGATGAACACTGAAGCTTTCTTT.

The V and J genes are TRBV15 and TRBJ2-5; tentatively, D is TRBD2 (6 bases). Trimming removed 1 base from V and 4 bases from J, with 13 bases in between. CDR3 length: 15 amino acids. From germline, CDR1 is LNHNV and CDR2 YYDKDF (reference sequence). CDR3 coding DNA: TGTGCCACCAGCAGAGCCCGCGGGGTACGAGAGACCCAGTACTTC. Residues: CATSRARGVRETQYF.

V is TRBV6-5 and J is TRBJ1-1, with D possibly TRBD1 on 6 matching bases. Germline-derived CDR1 and CDR2 are MNHEY and SVGAGI. The CDR3 contains 12 residues. Trimming cost V 6 bases and J 6 bases, with 11 bases left between them. CDR3 in DNA: TGTGCCAGCAGCCGCCAGGGGTCTGAAGCTTTCTTT. As protein: CASSRQGSEAFF.

The CDR3 DNA sequence: TGTGCCAGCAGTTACGGCTACCAAGAGACCCAGTACTTC. This gives the protein CASSYGYQETQYF. The V gene is TRBV6-5, the J gene TRBJ2-5; D call uncertain. This CDR3 spans 13 amino acids. Germline loops: CDR1 MNHEY, CDR2 SVGAGI. V lost 2 bases, J lost 0 bases, and 4 bases lay in between.

V and J are TRBV6-5 and TRBJ1-2; 9 positions agree with TRBD1. The CDR3 consists of 14 residues. The germline V gene encodes CDR1 MNHEY and CDR2 SVGAGI. Losses at the gene ends were 5 bases for V and 6 bases for J; bases not matched to a gene: 7. The CDR3 loop reads CASSPSGTGNGYTF. As DNA, the CDR3 is TGTGCCAGCAGTCCGTCCGGGACAGGGAATGGCTACACCTTC.

The chain joins TRBV11-2 to TRBJ2-1; tentatively, D is TRBD2 (7 bases). V lost 5 bases and J 12 bases, leaving 14 bases between the germline ends. The CDR3 runs 12 residues. CDR1 SGHAT and CDR2 FQNNGV come from the germline V gene. CDR3 sequence (DNA): TGTGCCAGCAGCGTGCTCGGGGGGCGGCAGTTCTTC. Translation: CASSVLGGRQFF.

A single count supports this clone. The V gene is TRBV2, the J gene TRBJ1-1, with D possibly matching TRBD1 (6 bases). Germline CDR1 and CDR2: SNHLY and FYNNEI. The V and J ends lost 3 bases and 3 bases respectively, with 14 bases between them. The CDR3 is made up of 15 amino acids. The CDR3 region has the DNA TGTGCCAGCAGTGAGGGGGGGGGCTGGTACACTGAAGCTTTCTTT. It encodes CASSEGGGWYTEAFF. Complete variable domain (other parts from reference TRBV2 and TRBJ1-1): EPEVTQTPSHQVTQMGQEVILRCVPISNHLYFYWYRQILGQKVEFLVSFYNNEISEKSEIFDDQFSVERPDGSNFTLKIRSTKLEDSAMYFCASSEGGGWYTEAFFGQGTRLTVV.

This sequence joins TRBV9 and TRBJ2-1; 7 bases align to TRBD2. Trimming took 0 bases from V and 4 from J; bases not matched to a gene: 4. Germline V lookup: CDR1 SGDLS, CDR2 YYNGEE. The CDR3 runs to 15 residues. The CDR3 nucleotides are TGTGCCAGCAGCGTAGTTTCTAGCGGATACAATGAGCAGTTCTTC. Translation gives CASSVVSSGYNEQFF.

The chain couples TRBV19 to TRBJ1-1; D uncertain. Deletions cut 5 bases from V and 1 base from J, with 11 bases between. Per germline, CDR1 LNHDA and CDR2 SQIVND (reference sequence). The CDR3 contains 14 residues. CDR3: CASSGIGSNTEAFF. In DNA, the CDR3 is TGTGCCAGTAGTGGTATCGGGTCGAACACTGAAGCTTTCTTT.

The J gene is TRBJ1-2, the V gene TRBV15, with 11 nucleotides matching TRBD1. After removal of 0 bases from V and 2 bases from J, the junction contained 14 bases not matched to a gene. The CDR3 length is 20 residues. From germline, CDR1 is LNHNV and CDR2 YYDKDF (reference sequence). CDR3 in amino acids: CATSRDRFGQGADFNYGYTF. CDR3 sequence (DNA): TGTGCCACCAGCAGAGATCGGTTCGGACAGGGGGCGGATTTCAACTATGGCTACACCTTC.

The genes are TRBV27 and TRBJ2-1; 10 bases fit TRBD2. CDR3 length equals 15 residues. After removal of 8 bases from V and 4 bases from J, the junction contained 8 bases not matched to a gene. Germline CDR1 and CDR2: MNHEY and SMNVEV (reference sequence). CDR3 sequence (DNA): TGTGCCAGCCGTGTCCTAGCGGGAGCTTACAATGAGCAGTTCTTC. Protein sequence: CASRVLAGAYNEQFF.

This clone was detected only once. The chain is built from TRBV6-2 or TRBV6-3 and TRBJ2-7, with D possibly matching TRBD2 (5 bases). V lost 4 bases, J lost 6 bases, and 16 bases lay in between. The length of the CDR3 is 14 residues. The V gene's germline CDR1 is MNHEY and CDR2 SVGEGT. CDR3: CASSSVVIRGEQYF. The CDR3 bases are TGTGCCAGCAGTTCCGTAGTAATACGGGGCGAGCAGTACTTC.

The CDR3 protein is CASSWDRGEKLFF. The CDR3 DNA reads as TGTGCCAGCAGCTGGGACAGGGGGGAAAAACTGTTTTTT. The chain employs TRBV7-2 and TRBJ1-4; 11 bases map to TRBD1. V lost 4 bases, J lost 8 bases, and 0 bases stayed unmatched. Looked up from germline, CDR1 is SGHTA and CDR2 is FQGNSA. The CDR3 runs 13 residues.

The chain is built from TRBV6-6 and TRBJ1-5; D uncertain. The germline V and J ends were trimmed by 4 bases and 0 bases, with 10 bases remaining between them. Germline CDR1 and CDR2: MNHNY and SVGAGI (reference sequence). The CDR3 runs to 15 residues. CDR3 protein: CASSSGLFSNQPQHF. In DNA form, the CDR3 reads TGTGCCAGCAGTTCCGGACTTTTTAGCAATCAGCCCCAGCATTTT.

The V gene is TRBV7-8, the J gene TRBJ2-1; 9 bases map to TRBD2. Germline CDR1 and CDR2: SGHVS and FQNEAQ. This CDR3 spans 15 amino acids. Unmatched junction bases numbered 5, after V lost 3 bases and J lost 5 bases. The CDR3 protein is CASSLELAGNNEQFF. The CDR3 DNA is TGTGCCAGCAGCTTGGAACTAGCGGGCAACAATGAGCAGTTCTTC.

The V call is TRBV7-8, the J call TRBJ2-1; the D gene is possibly TRBD2 (6 bases). The CDR3 runs to 14 residues. V lost 1 base and J lost 3, with 7 bases in between. Germline CDR1 SGHVS, CDR2 FQNEAQ. The CDR3 is CASSLVRGYNEQFF. In DNA form, the CDR3 reads TGTGCCAGCAGCTTAGTGCGGGGCTACAATGAGCAGTTCTTC.